This TCR beta chain was found in a study of blood T cell repertoires in COVID-19. About the study: Whether acute or convalescent, the COVID-19 samples came from the United States, Italy and Spain.

Germline values: CDR1 KGHSH, CDR2 LQKENI. The CDR3 consists of 14 residues. V gave up 8 bases and J gave up 6 bases; unmatched junction bases: 13. In the source study's methods: Scientists estimated how many nucleated cells there were by amplifying reference gene primers. Produced via immunoSEQ multiplex PCR; TCRdb's table is partial and in-frame only. Clonal size and the V and J genes are those of that table, whereas D and trimming came from the DNA. The table lists some 33,000 clones, 87% of them singletons. The V call is TRBV18, the J call TRBJ2-7, with 7 nucleotides matching TRBD2. Sequenced input: peripheral blood. The origin of this receptor is a man aged 55 to 70 with acute or convalescent COVID-19. CDR3 in amino acids: CASRSAGESPEQYF. CDR3 bases: TGTGCCAGCCGAAGTGCGGGAGAAAGCCCCGAGCAGTACTTC.